The 24 T cell receptor beta chains listed next were all sequenced from one sample in a study of beta chain features in type 1 diabetes (dated by TCRdb to the late 2010s). Receptor libraries were prepared by the immunoSEQ multiplex PCR assay. The entire isolated RNA was reverse transcribed using the High Capacity cDNA Reverse Transcription Kit, and thus expressed TCRB transcripts were sequenced. In its TCRdb copy, this immuneACCESS table keeps in-frame sequences only and misses some clones. Where compared with another copy, unresolved V genes explain less than half of these, and the others have no known cause. The sample includes about 220,000 clones, with about a tenth observed a single time. 1% to 1.5% of the sample lies in the top ten. The sequenced sample consisted of central memory CD4+ T cells from blood. The receptors originated from a man between 18 and 35 years old in good health.

The chain joins TRBV7-2 to TRBJ1-4; the match to TRBD1 covers 7 bases. This CDR3 spans 15 amino acids. Germline CDR1 and CDR2: SGHTA and FQGNSA. J gave up 8 bases and V 4 bases, and 10 bases lay outside the gene matches. DNA for the CDR3: TGTGCCAGCAGCTCGACAGGGCTGCGGGGAGAAAAACTGTTTTTT. It specifies CASSSTGLRGEKLFF.

This clone was found a few times. V usage is TRBV5-1 and J usage is TRBJ2-1; 14 bases align to TRBD2. With 0 bases clipped from V and 9 bases from J, the junction kept 5 bases outside the gene matches. This CDR3 has 16 amino acids. Germline assignment: CDR1 SGHRS and CDR2 YFSETQ. CDR3 bases: TGCGCCAGCAGCTTGGAGGGGACTAGCGGGAGAGGTGAGCAGTTCTTC. Amino acid sequence: CASSLEGTSGRGEQFF.

This sequence joins TRBV5-4 and TRBJ2-5; perhaps TRBD2 as D (6 bases). Germline assignment: CDR1 SGHNT and CDR2 YYREEE (reference sequence). This CDR3 is built from 15 residues. Trimming took off 6 bases at V and 5 bases at J, with 20 bases between the two ends. CDR3 residues: CASTVTGDRGETQYF. Here the CDR3 DNA reads TGTGCCAGCACCGTGACGGGAGACCGAGGGGAGACCCAGTACTTC.

V and J are TRBV7-2 and TRBJ1-2; 8 nucleotides line up with TRBD1. This CDR3 contains 13 residues. The V gene end was trimmed by 10 bases and the J gene end by 6 bases; junction bases not matched to a gene: 10. CDR1 is SGHTA, CDR2 FQGNSA, per germline. Here the CDR3 DNA reads TGTGCCACCCCGGGACAGGTGGTCAATGGCTACACCTTC. Protein sequence: CATPGQVVNGYTF.

In its sample, this clone ranks as medium-sized. This rearrangement joins TRBV7-9 to TRBJ2-3, with TRBD1 identical over 9 bases. Germline CDR1 SEHNR, CDR2 FQNEAQ (reference sequence). Trimming took 4 bases from V and 4 from J; bases not matched to a gene: 3. The CDR3 consists of 14 residues. The CDR3 loop reads CASSWGQGPDTQYF. CDR3 in DNA: TGTGCCAGCAGCTGGGGACAGGGACCAGATACGCAGTATTTT.

The chain joins TRBV23-1 to TRBJ1-1; no clear D gene. TRBV23-1 has ORF status, its function being uncertain. The CDR3 runs to 18 residues. Trimming shortened V by 4 bases and J by 4 bases, and 25 bases separated the two germline ends. This CDR3 reads CASSLGFARSRWGTEAFF. CDR3 sequence (DNA): TGCGCCAGCAGTCTTGGCTTTGCGCGGTCCAGATGGGGCACTGAAGCTTTCTTT.

This clone turned up a few times. This rearrangement joins TRBV11-3 to TRBJ2-1, with TRBD2 matching over 13 bases. Germline lookup yields CDR1 SGHNT and CDR2 YENEEA. J gave up 7 bases and V 1 base, and 1 base lay outside the gene matches. CDR3 length: 15 amino acids. CDR3 nucleotide sequence: TGTGCCAGCAGCTTAGCGACTAGCGGGGGGAATGAGCAGTTCTTC. Its protein is CASSLATSGGNEQFF.

This clone was picked up many times. The CDR3 loop reads CASIQRNDNEQFF. CDR3 nucleotide sequence: TGTGCCAGCATCCAGCGGAACGACAATGAGCAGTTCTTC. The chain joins TRBV2 to TRBJ2-1; weak D call: TRBD2 (5 bases). Germline assignment: CDR1 SNHLY and CDR2 FYNNEI. V lost 7 bases and J 5 bases, leaving 12 bases between the germline ends. CDR3 length: 13 amino acids.

The chain has TRBV2 and TRBJ2-7; D is unclear. Looked up from germline, CDR1 is SNHLY and CDR2 is FYNNEI. V lost 2 bases and J 6 bases, leaving 17 bases between the germline ends. The CDR3 sequence is 15 residues long. Here the CDR3 reads CASSESRPLPGEQYF. The CDR3 DNA follows: TGTGCCAGCAGTGAATCTCGACCGCTCCCGGGCGAGCAGTACTTC.

The V gene is TRBV30, the J gene TRBJ1-5; a weak D match, TRBD1 (5 bases). CDR3 size: 12 residues. Per germline, CDR1 GTSNPN and CDR2 SVGIG (reference sequence). V lost 7 bases and J 7 bases, leaving 14 bases between the germline ends. CDR3 coding DNA: TGTGCCTTGGGACGGTTCGGGCAGCCCCAGCATTTT. Amino acid sequence: CALGRFGQPQHF. Filled out from reference TRBV30 and TRBJ1-5, the complete variable domain reads SQTIHQWPATLVQPVGSPLSLECTVEGTSNPNLYWYRQAAGRGLQLLFYSVGIGQISSEVPQNLSASRPQDRQFILSSKKLLLSDSGFYLCALGRFGQPQHFGDGTRLSIL.

This clone was seen a few times. This sequence joins TRBV4-3 and TRBJ2-7; a possible D gene is TRBD2 (6 bases). The CDR3 loop spans 15 amino acids. Germline CDR1 is LGHNA and CDR2 is YSLEER. With 0 bases removed from V and 2 bases from J, the gap between germline ends came to 11 bases. This CDR3 is CASSQEGGSPYEQYF. For the CDR3, the DNA is TGCGCCAGCAGCCAAGAGGGGGGTAGCCCCTACGAGCAGTACTTC.

This chain uses TRBV30 with TRBJ2-3; no clear D gene. The CDR3 is made up of 13 amino acids. The V end lost 0 bases, the J end lost 15 bases, and 19 bases lay between the germline ends. Germline values: CDR1 GTSNPN, CDR2 SVGIG (reference sequence). The CDR3 sequence: CAWSVPGTRQYYF. CDR3 sequence (DNA): TGTGCCTGGAGTGTACCGGGTACCAGGCAGTACTATTTT.

This clone was recorded a few times. The chain recombines TRBV7-3 with TRBJ2-3, with D tentatively TRBD2 (6 bases). Germline CDR1 and CDR2: SGHTA and FQGTGA. This CDR3 region has 8 residues. The V end was cut by 10 bases, the J end by 11 bases, with 7 bases between. CDR3 sequence: CAIGGQYF. DNA for the CDR3: TGTGCCATCGGGGGGCAGTATTTT. Filled out from reference TRBV7-3 and TRBJ2-3, the complete variable domain reads GAGVSQTPSNKVTEKGKYVELRCDPISGHTALYWYRQSLGQGPEFLIYFQGTGAADDSGLPNDRFFAVRPEGSVSTLKIQRTERGDSAVYLCAIGGQYFGPGTRLTVL.

The chain uses TRBV4-2 and TRBJ1-1; D gene ambiguous. Germline V gene data show CDR1 as LGHNA and CDR2 as YNFKEQ. The germline V and J ends were trimmed by 0 bases and 3 bases, with 8 bases remaining between them. This CDR3 is 14 amino acids long. CDR3 in DNA: TGTGCCAGCAGCCAAGAAAGACTCCACACTGAAGCTTTCTTT. Residues: CASSQERLHTEAFF.

This clone was detected a few times. The chain employs TRBV7-9 and TRBJ1-1; TRBD1 matches at 8 bases. Unmatched junction bases numbered 6, after V lost 3 bases and J lost 3 bases. Germline CDR1 is SEHNR and CDR2 is FQNEAQ (reference sequence). The CDR3 loop spans 15 amino acids. DNA of the CDR3: TGTGCCAGCAGCTTTTGGGACAGGAGGGACACTGAAGCTTTCTTT. It encodes CASSFWDRRDTEAFF. Complete variable domain (other parts from reference TRBV7-9 and TRBJ1-1): DTGVSQNPRHKITKRGQNVTFRCDPISEHNRLYWYRQTLGQGPEFLTYFQNEAQLEKSRLLSDRFSAERPKGSFSTLEIQRTEQGDSAMYLCASSFWDRRDTEAFFGQGTRLTVV.

This clone occurred a few times. This chain's CDR3 is CASSVGPFQETQYF. In DNA form, the CDR3 reads TGTGCCAGCAGCGTAGGACCGTTCCAAGAGACCCAGTACTTC. This chain connects TRBV9 to TRBJ2-5; unclear D gene. Germline V gene sequence: CDR1 SGDLS, CDR2 YYNGEE. V was pared by 0 bases and J by 1 base, with 7 bases between. The CDR3 sequence is 14 residues long.

This clone has ten or more counts. This chain joins TRBV11-2 and TRBJ2-1, with 9 bases that match TRBD2. This CDR3 has 18 residues. The V gene end was trimmed by 2 bases and the J gene end by 6 bases; junction bases not matched to a gene: 14. Germline CDR1 is SGHAT and CDR2 is FQNNGV. CDR3 coding DNA: TGTGCCAGCAGCTTATTCGAGCCTAGCGGGATTCGTCGCAATGAGCAGTTCTTC. Its translation is CASSLFEPSGIRRNEQFF.

The chain recombines TRBV4-3 with TRBJ1-1; no reliable D call. V was clipped by 1 base and J by 0 bases, with 12 bases between them. The CDR3 is made up of 16 amino acids. Germline V gene data show CDR1 as LGHNA and CDR2 as YSLEER. DNA of the CDR3: TGCGCCAGCAGCCAAGGTGTGGAGTACATGAACACTGAAGCTTTCTTT. Translating gives CASSQGVEYMNTEAFF.

With regard to this clone: Germline is not matched at one junction end, which may reflect a read error. J is TRBJ2-7 and V is TRBV28; TRBD1 matches at 8 bases. Per germline, CDR1 MDHEN and CDR2 SYDVKM. This CDR3 is 14 amino acids long. The CDR3 region is CASSFSGTGFSSRF. The CDR3, as DNA: TGTGCCAGCAGTTTTTCCGGGACAGGTTTCTCCTCTCGTTTC.

This chain connects TRBV14 to TRBJ1-1; D is unresolved. CDR3 size: 15 residues. Germline CDR1 reads SGHDN; CDR2 reads FVKESK. The V end lost 2 bases, the J end lost 3 bases, and 13 bases lay between the germline ends. CDR3 amino acids: CASSQTQVQDTEAFF. CDR3 coding DNA: TGTGCCAGCAGCCAAACTCAGGTGCAGGACACTGAAGCTTTCTTT.

This clone was picked up a small number of times. The V and J genes are TRBV7-9 and TRBJ2-1; D call uncertain. CDR1 SEHNR and CDR2 FQNEAQ come from the germline V gene (reference sequence). The CDR3 spans 14 residues. V dropped 6 bases and J dropped 9 bases, with 18 bases sitting between them. CDR3 region: CASSLEVLVSEQFF. CDR3 DNA sequence: TGTGCCAGCAGTCTCGAAGTCTTGGTTAGTGAGCAGTTCTTC.

The chain joins TRBV7-8 to TRBJ2-5, with 8 bases lining up with TRBD1. CDR1 and CDR2 (germline): SGHVS, FQNEAQ. The CDR3 is made up of 14 amino acids. Unmatched junction bases numbered 8, after V lost 7 bases and J lost 4 bases. CDR3 nucleotide sequence: TGTGCCAGCACCTCCAGGGGGCAGAGAGAGACCCAGTACTTC. This codes for CASTSRGQRETQYF.

The gene calls are TRBV9 and TRBJ2-6, with D perhaps given as TRBD1 or TRBD2 (5 bases each). This CDR3 is built from 17 residues. CDR1 and CDR2 from the germline V gene are SGDLS and YYNGEE. Trimming took 0 bases from V and 0 from J, leaving 10 bases between them. Here the CDR3 reads CASSVAGRTSGANVLTF. In nucleotides, the CDR3 is TGTGCCAGCAGCGTAGCGGGACGGACCTCTGGGGCCAACGTCCTGACTTTC.

This clone was observed at least ten times. CDR3 residues: CSVLDRGSYNEQFF. In DNA, the CDR3 is TGCAGCGTTCTGGACAGGGGGTCCTACAATGAGCAGTTCTTC. The rearrangement joins TRBV29-1 to TRBJ2-1, with 10 bases identical to TRBD1. The CDR3 runs 14 residues. Germline CDR1 is SQVTM and CDR2 is ANQGSEA. Trimming took 5 bases from V and 1 from J; bases not matched to a gene: 2.